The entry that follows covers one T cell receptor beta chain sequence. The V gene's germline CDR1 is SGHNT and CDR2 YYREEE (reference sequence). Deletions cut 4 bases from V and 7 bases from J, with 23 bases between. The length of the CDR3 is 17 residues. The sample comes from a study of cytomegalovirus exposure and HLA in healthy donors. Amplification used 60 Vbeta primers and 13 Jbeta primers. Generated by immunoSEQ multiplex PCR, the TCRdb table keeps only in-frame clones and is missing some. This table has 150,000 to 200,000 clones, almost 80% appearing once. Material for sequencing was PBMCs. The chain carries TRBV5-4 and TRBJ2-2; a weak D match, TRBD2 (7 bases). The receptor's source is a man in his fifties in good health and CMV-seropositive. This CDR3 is CASSLETGLGARGELFF. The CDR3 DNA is TGTGCCAGCAGCCTAGAGACAGGACTAGGGGCTCGCGGGGAGCTGTTTTTT.